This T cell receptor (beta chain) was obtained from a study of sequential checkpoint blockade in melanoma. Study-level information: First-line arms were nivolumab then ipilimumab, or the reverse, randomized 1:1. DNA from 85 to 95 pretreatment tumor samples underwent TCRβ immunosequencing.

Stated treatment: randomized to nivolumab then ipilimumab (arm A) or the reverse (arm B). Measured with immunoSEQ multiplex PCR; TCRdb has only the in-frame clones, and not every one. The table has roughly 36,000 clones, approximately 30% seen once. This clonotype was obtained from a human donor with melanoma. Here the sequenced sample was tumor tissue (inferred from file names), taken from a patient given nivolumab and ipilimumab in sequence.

CDR3 coding DNA: TGCGCCAGCAGTCAATCCCCCCGTGGGGGACTCTCCTACGAGCAGTACTTC. It codes for CASSQSPRGGLSYEQYF. V usage is TRBV23-1 and J usage is TRBJ2-7, with a weak D call TRBD2 (6 bases). TRBV23-1 is assigned to the ORF class and has an uncertain function. The CDR3 loop spans 17 amino acids. Trimming took 0 bases from V and 0 from J, leaving 15 bases between them.